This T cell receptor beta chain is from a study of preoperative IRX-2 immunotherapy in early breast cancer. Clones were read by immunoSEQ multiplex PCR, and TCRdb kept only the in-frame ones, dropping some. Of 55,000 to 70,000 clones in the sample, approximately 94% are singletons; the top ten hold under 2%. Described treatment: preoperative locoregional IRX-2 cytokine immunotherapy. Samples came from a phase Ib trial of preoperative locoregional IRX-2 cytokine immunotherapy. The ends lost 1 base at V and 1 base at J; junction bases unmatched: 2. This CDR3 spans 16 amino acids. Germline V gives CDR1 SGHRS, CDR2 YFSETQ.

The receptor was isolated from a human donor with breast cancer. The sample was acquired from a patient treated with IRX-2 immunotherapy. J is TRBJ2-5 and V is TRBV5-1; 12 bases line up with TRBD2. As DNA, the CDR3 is TGCGCCAGCAGCTTGTCTAGCGGGGGGGCCCAAGAGACCCAGTACTTC. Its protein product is CASSLSSGGAQETQYF.